This entry lists 4 T cell receptor beta chains sequenced from one sample in a study of regulatory T cells in long-lasting Graves disease. Library construction for TCR beta used iRepertoire HTBI primers and Arm-PCR of CDR3 regions. TCRdb recomputed calls from the multiplex PCR reads with MiXCR, one row per CDR3 protein. The sample holds fewer than 650,000 distinct CDR3 sequences, 15% to 20% seen once. As for time point: newly diagnosed GD, antithyroid drugs for less than 3 months. Scientists built the TCR library using RNA that was extracted from PBMCs. The same specimen was also included in a second study, on T cells in Graves' hyperthyroidism and ophthalmopathy.

The sequencing here drew on peripheral blood mononuclear cells (PBMCs), taken at new diagnosis, from a patient treated with antithyroid drugs. The receptors shown here come from a young man with Graves disease.

This clonotype came up many times. The chain is built from TRBV6-1 and TRBJ2-7; TRBD2 aligns across 7 bases. CDR1 and CDR2 from the germline V gene are MNHNS and SASEGT. The CDR3 extends over 15 amino acids. Trimming removed 2 bases from V and 3 bases from J; junction bases left unmatched: 7. CDR3 in DNA: TGTGCCAGCAGTGAATACGGGGGGAGCTACTACGAGCAGTACTTC. It specifies CASSEYGGSYYEQYF.

This clonotype was seen many times. V gene TRBV12-3 or TRBV12-4 combines with J gene TRBJ2-3; D uncertain. The CDR3 runs to 16 residues. V was pared by 1 base and J by 2 bases, with 13 bases between. The CDR3 sequence: CASSLDPGPPTDTQYF. The DNA of the CDR3 is TGTGCCAGCAGTTTAGATCCCGGGCCCCCCACAGATACGCAGTATTTT.

This clonotype was found a few times. The CDR3 DNA reads TGCGCCAGCAGCCTGGACCCATACTCTGGGGCCAACGTCCTGACTTTC. Translation gives CASSLDPYSGANVLTF. This chain uses TRBV5-1 with TRBJ2-6, with no clear D. The germline V gene encodes CDR1 SGHRS and CDR2 YFSETQ. CDR3 size: 16 residues. Trimming stripped 4 bases from V and 0 bases from J, with 11 bases between.

This clonotype occurred many times. V is TRBV2 and J is TRBJ1-1; possibly TRBD1 for D (6 bases). Germline CDR1 and CDR2: SNHLY and FYNNEI. The CDR3 contains 13 residues. Trimming stripped 8 bases from V and 0 bases from J, with 10 bases between. CDR3 region: CASLRTVNTEAFF. DNA of the CDR3: TGTGCCAGCCTTAGGACAGTGAACACTGAAGCTTTCTTT.